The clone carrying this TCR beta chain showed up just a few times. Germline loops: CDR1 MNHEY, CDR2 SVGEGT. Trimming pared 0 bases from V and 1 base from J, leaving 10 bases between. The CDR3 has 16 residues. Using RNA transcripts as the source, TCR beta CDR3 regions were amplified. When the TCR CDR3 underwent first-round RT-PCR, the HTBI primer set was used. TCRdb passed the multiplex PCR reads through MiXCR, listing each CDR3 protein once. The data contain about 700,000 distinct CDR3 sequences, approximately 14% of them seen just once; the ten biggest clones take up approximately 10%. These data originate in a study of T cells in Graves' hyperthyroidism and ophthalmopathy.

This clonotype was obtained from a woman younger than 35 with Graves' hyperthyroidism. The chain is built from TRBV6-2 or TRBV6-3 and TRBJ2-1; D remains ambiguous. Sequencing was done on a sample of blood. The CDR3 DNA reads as TGTGCCAGCAGTTACTCCCATCAGTCTTCCTACAATGAGCAGTTCTTC. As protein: CASSYSHQSSYNEQFF.